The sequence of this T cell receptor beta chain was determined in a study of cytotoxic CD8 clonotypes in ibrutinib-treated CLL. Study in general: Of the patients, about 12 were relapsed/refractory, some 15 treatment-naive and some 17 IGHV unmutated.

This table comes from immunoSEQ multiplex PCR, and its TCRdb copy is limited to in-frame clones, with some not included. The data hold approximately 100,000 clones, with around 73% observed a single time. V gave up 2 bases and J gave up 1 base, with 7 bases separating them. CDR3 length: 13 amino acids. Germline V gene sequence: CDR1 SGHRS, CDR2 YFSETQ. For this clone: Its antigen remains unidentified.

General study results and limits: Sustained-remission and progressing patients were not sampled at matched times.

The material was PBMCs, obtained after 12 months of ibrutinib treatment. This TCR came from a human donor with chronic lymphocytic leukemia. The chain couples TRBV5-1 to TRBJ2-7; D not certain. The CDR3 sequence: CASSLGQSYEQYF. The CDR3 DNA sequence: TGCGCCAGCAGCTTAGGGCAGTCCTACGAGCAGTACTTC.